This T cell receptor (beta chain) was profiled in a study of multiple sclerosis patients with progressive multifocal leukoencephalopathy. Comment on this clone: Its antigen is unknown.

Profiled with immunoSEQ multiplex PCR; TCRdb holds only in-frame clones, not every one. The sample shows 25,000 to 35,000 clones, approximately 84% of them seen only once. Per the germline V gene, CDR1 is SGHRS and CDR2 is YFSETQ. CDR3 length equals 14 residues. With V trimmed by 2 bases and J by 5 bases, 2 bases remained unmatched. Study conclusions and caveats: TRBV and TRBJ usage showed no common pattern when PML developed. Most PML patients had lower entropy, suggesting less diverse TRB repertoires.

Stated time point: time of PML onset. PML was confirmed by JC virus DNA in cerebrospinal fluid. Natalizumab-treated patients developed PML between roughly 16 and 56 months into natalizumab therapy. This receptor was obtained from a human donor with progressive multifocal leukoencephalopathy. This material consisted of PBMCs, taken from a patient treated with natalizumab. The gene calls are TRBV5-1 and TRBJ2-1, with 9 bases lining up with TRBD2. The CDR3 spells CASSFRLADNEQFF. Here the CDR3 DNA reads TGCGCCAGCAGCTTTCGACTAGCGGACAATGAGCAGTTCTTC.